This entry lists 5 T cell receptor beta chains sequenced from one sample in a study of T-cell memory formation after mild COVID-19 listed by TCRdb under 2021. Libraries were prepared through 5' RACE. Sequencing relied on an Illumina NovaSeq 6000. Clones were called with MiXCR by TCRdb after fastp trimmed the public reads at Q25, and only in-frame beta chains were retained. Each entry is one CDR3 protein sequence, shown with its most common DNA and genes. The sample table holds roughly 580,000 distinct CDR3 sequences, of which 15% to 20% were seen once. The biggest ten clones account for about 11% of the sample. Sequencing was performed on PBMCs or a T cell subset sorted from them (not recorded which). The origin of the receptors is an adult woman who had mild COVID-19 (a few samples of this study predate the infection). The sample titles of this study are shuffled in the database, so cell type and time point are left out; the donor was told from shared clones.

This clonotype was picked up a small number of times. The J gene is TRBJ2-7, the V gene TRBV6-5, with 8 positions matching TRBD2. Germline loops: CDR1 MNHEY, CDR2 SVGAGI. CDR3 length equals 15 residues. The ends lost 2 bases at V and 6 bases at J; junction bases unmatched: 9. Written as DNA, the CDR3 is TGTGCCAGCAGTTACCAGGGACTAGGGGTAGCCGAGCAGTACTTC. Translation gives CASSYQGLGVAEQYF.

This clonotype was observed a few times. This chain joins TRBV24-1 and TRBJ2-2; D not certain. This CDR3 has 14 amino acids. Germline V gene lookup returns CDR1 KGHDR and CDR2 SFDVKD. V lost 1 base and J 6 bases, leaving 8 bases between the germline ends. The CDR3 loop reads CATSDFVGSGELFF. CDR3 sequence (DNA): TGTGCCACCAGTGATTTTGTGGGGTCCGGGGAGCTGTTTTTT.

This clonotype was recorded a few times. J is TRBJ2-7 and V is TRBV12-3 or TRBV12-4, with 10 nucleotides matching TRBD1. This CDR3 comprises 13 residues. V was clipped by 5 bases and J by 7 bases; unmatched bases: 5. The CDR3 nucleotides are TGTGCCAGCAGTATGACAGGGGGCGGTGAGCAGTACTTC. This gives the protein CASSMTGGGEQYF.

This chain uses TRBV12-3 or TRBV12-4 with TRBJ2-7, with D tentatively TRBD1 (5 bases). CDR3 length equals 13 residues. The germline V and J ends were trimmed by 6 bases and 2 bases, with 11 bases remaining between them. CDR3 DNA: TGTGCCAGCAGCCGAGGACACCCCTACGAGCAGTACTTC. Its protein is CASSRGHPYEQYF.

The table lists this clonotype with a few counts. V and J are TRBV24-1 and TRBJ2-2; either TRBD1 or TRBD2 may fit D (7 bases each). From germline, CDR1 is KGHDR and CDR2 SFDVKD. This CDR3 has 15 residues. The ends were cut back, 4 bases at V and 9 bases at J, with 17 bases in the middle. CDR3 sequence reads: CATSDTGQRGRELFF. The CDR3 coding sequence is TGTGCCACCAGTGACACGGGACAGCGGGGCCGGGAGCTGTTTTTT.